The clone carrying this T cell receptor beta chain was recorded once. Its antigen remains unidentified. Unrecorded immune exposures were likely, despite nominal health at sampling. This sample is drawn from a study of cytomegalovirus exposure and HLA in healthy donors. The length of the CDR3 is 16 residues. The V and J ends lost 6 bases and 1 base, in that order; junction bases with no gene match: 9. Germline CDR1 LNHDA, CDR2 SQIVND (reference sequence). The PCR ran on 60 Vbeta and 13 Jbeta primers. Per the authors' pipeline: In a later analysis, the count reached approximately 80 million unique TCR beta chains, with about 10 million shared. Clones were sequenced by immunoSEQ multiplex PCR, and TCRdb holds only the in-frame ones, with some missing. V and J calls and clone size are as listed in that table; D and trimming were resolved from the DNA. Among 65,000 to 70,000 clones listed, around 80% were seen once.

General study points: Earlier analysis looked at TCR beta V segments, and most were productive about 87% or about 30% of the time. Later on, an analysis found that several of the most significant clusters appeared to be linked to common viral pathogens, which included parvovirus B19.

The sample consisted of PBMCs. This receptor was obtained from a man aged 50 or older in good health and CMV-seronegative. V and J are TRBV19 and TRBJ1-5, with 7 positions matching TRBD1. CDR3 nucleotides: TGTGCCAGTAGGAGCCACGGGACAGCGAGCAATCAGCCCCAGCATTTT. It codes for CASRSHGTASNQPQHF.